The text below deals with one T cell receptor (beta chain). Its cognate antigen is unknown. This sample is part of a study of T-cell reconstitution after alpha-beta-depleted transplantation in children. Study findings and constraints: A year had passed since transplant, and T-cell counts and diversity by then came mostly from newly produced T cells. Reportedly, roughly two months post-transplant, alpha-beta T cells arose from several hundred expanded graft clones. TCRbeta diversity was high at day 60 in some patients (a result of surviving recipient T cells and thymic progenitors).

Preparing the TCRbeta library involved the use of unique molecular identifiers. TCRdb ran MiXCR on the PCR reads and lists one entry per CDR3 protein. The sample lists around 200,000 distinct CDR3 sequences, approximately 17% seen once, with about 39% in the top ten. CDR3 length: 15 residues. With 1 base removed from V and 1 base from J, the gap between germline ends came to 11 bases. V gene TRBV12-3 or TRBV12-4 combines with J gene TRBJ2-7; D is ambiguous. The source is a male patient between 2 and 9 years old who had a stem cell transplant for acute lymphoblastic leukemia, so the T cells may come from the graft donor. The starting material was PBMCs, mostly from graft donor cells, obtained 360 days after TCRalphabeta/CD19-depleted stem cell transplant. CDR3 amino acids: CASSLGSVGSYEQYF. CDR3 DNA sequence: TGTGCCAGCAGTTTAGGGAGCGTGGGGTCCTACGAGCAGTACTTC.